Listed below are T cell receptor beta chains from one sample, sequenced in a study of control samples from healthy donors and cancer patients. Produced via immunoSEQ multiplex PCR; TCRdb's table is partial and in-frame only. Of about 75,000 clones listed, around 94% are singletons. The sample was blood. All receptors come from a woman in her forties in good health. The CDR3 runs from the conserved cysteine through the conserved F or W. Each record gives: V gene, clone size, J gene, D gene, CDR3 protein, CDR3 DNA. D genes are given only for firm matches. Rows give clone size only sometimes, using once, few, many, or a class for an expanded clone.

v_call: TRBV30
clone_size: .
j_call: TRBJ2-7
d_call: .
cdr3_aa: CAWNSLDEQYF
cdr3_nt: TGTGCCTGGAATTCGTTAGACGAGCAGTACTTC

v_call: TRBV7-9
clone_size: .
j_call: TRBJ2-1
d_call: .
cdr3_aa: CASSLAFPGTIMRNEQFF
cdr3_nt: TGTGCCAGCAGCTTAGCGTTTCCCGGGACAATCATGAGGAATGAGCAGTTCTTC

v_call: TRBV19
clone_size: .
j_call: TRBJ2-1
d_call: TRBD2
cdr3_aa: CASSIPLLWTSGEYNEQFF
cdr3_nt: TGTGCCAGTAGTATCCCCCTTCTATGGACTAGCGGGGAGTACAATGAGCAGTTCTTC

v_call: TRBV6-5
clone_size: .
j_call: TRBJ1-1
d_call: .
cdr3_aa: CASSSEKNTEAFF
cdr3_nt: TGTGCCAGCAGTTCGGAAAAGAACACTGAAGCTTTCTTT

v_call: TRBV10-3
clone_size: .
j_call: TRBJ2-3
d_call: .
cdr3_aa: CAISESRVQSDTQYF
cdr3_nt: TGTGCCATCAGTGAATCGAGGGTGCAATCAGATACGCAGTATTTT

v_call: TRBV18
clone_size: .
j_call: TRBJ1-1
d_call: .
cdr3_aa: CASSPLGNTEAFF
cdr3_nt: TGTGCCAGCTCACCACTGGGGAACACTGAAGCTTTCTTT

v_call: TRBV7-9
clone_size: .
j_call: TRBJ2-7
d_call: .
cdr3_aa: CASSGGTEPYEQYF
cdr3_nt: TGTGCCAGCAGCGGCGGGACAGAACCCTACGAGCAGTACTTC

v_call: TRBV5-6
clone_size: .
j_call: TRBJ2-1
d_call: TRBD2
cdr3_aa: CASWAHSSGRANEQFF
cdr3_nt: TGTGCCAGCTGGGCCCATAGTAGCGGGAGGGCCAATGAGCAGTTCTTC

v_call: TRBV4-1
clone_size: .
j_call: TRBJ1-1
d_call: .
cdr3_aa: CASSQGAMNTEAFF
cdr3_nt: TGCGCCAGCAGCCAGGGGGCCATGAACACTGAAGCTTTCTTT

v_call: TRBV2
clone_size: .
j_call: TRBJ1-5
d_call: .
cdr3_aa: CASSEAHRGVRQPQHF
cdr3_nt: TGTGCCAGCAGTGAAGCGCATAGAGGAGTCAGACAGCCCCAGCATTTT

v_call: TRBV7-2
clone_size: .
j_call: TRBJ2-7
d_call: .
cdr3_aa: CASSNVWEAEQYF
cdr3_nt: TGTGCCAGCAGCAACGTATGGGAGGCCGAGCAGTACTTC

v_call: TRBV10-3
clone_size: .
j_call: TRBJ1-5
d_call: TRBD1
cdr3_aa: CAISAGAGGFQPQHF
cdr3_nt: TGTGCCATCAGTGCTGGGGCAGGGGGCTTTCAGCCCCAGCATTTT

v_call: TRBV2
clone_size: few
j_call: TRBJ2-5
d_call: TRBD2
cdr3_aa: CASSPGTSGETQYF
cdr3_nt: TGTGCCAGCAGTCCCGGGACTAGCGGAGAGACCCAGTACTTC

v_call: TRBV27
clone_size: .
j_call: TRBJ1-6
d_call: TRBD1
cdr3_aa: CASSIGDRRDSPLHF
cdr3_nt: TGTGCCAGCAGTATAGGGGACAGGAGGGATTCACCCCTCCACTTT

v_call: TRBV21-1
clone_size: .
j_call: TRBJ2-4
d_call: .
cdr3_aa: CASESGRGCAKNIQYF
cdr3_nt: TGTGCCAGCGAGTCCGGGAGGGGGTGCGCCAAAAACATTCAGTACTTC

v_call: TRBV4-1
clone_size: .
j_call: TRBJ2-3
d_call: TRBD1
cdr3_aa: CASSQDGDRMQYF
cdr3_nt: TGCGCCAGCAGCCAAGATGGGGACAGGATGCAGTATTTT

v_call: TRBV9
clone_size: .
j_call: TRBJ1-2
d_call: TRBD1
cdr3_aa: CASSAEQGRGGYTF
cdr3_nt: TGTGCCAGCAGCGCCGAACAGGGGAGGGGAGGCTACACCTTC

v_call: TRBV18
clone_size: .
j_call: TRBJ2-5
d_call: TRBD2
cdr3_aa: CASSPRGGPETQYF
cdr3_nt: TGTGCCAGCTCACCCCGGGGGGGGCCGGAGACCCAGTACTTC

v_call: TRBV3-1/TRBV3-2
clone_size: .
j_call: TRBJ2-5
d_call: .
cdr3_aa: CASSQDLLGGIQETQYF
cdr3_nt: TGTGCCAGCAGCCAAGATCTTCTGGGGGGAATACAAGAGACCCAGTACTTC

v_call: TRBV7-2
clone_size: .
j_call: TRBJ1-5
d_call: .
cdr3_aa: CASSLGPQGDNQPQHF
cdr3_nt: TGTGCCAGCAGCTTAGGGCCCCAGGGAGACAATCAGCCCCAGCATTTT

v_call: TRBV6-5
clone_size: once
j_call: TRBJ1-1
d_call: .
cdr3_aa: CASSQQDYTEAFF
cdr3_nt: TGTGCCAGCAGCCAACAGGATTACACTGAAGCTTTCTTT

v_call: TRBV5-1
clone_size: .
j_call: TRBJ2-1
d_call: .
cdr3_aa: CASSSGLMGGPYNEQFF
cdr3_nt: TGCGCCAGCAGCTCCGGATTGATGGGGGGGCCCTACAATGAGCAGTTCTTC

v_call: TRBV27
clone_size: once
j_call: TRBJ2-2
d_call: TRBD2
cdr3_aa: CASSLTPGGVTGELFF
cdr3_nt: TGTGCCAGCAGTTTAACTCCGGGGGGGGTGACCGGGGAGCTGTTTTTT

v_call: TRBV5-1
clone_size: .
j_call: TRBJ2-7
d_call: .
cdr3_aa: CASSFQPSDSQLPSHEQYF
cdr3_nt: TGCGCCAGCAGCTTCCAACCCTCGGACAGCCAACTTCCGTCCCACGAGCAGTACTTC

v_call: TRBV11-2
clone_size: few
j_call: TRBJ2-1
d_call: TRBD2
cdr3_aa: CASSLVGGLAFFGEQFF
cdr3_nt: TGTGCCAGCAGCTTAGTAGGGGGACTAGCCTTCTTTGGTGAGCAGTTCTTC

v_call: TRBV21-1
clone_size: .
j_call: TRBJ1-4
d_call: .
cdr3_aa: CASSRDRGTSEKLFF
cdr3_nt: TGTGCCAGCAGCCGAGACAGGGGGACGAGTGAAAAACTGTTTTTT

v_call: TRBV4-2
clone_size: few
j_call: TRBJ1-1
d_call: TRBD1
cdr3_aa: CASSPDGTAEAFF
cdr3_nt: TGTGCCAGCAGCCCTGACGGGACAGCTGAAGCTTTCTTT

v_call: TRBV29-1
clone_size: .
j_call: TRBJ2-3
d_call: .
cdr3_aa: CSVEVDTQYF
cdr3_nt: TGCAGCGTTGAGGTGGATACGCAGTATTTT

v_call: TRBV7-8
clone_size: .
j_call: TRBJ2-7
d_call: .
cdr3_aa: CASSLEGGEQYF
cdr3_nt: TGTGCCAGCAGCTTAGAGGGCGGCGAGCAGTACTTC

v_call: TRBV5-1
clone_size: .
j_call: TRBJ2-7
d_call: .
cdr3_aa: CASSLGRPNEQYF
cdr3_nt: TGCGCCAGCAGCTTGGGTAGGCCGAACGAGCAGTACTTC

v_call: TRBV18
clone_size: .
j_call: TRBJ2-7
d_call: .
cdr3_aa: CASSPRLPGGSDSYEQYF
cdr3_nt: TGTGCCAGCTCACCACGCTTACCCGGCGGCAGCGACTCCTACGAGCAGTACTTC

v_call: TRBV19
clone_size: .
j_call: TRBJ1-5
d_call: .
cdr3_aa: CASSMRVGQPQHF
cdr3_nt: TGTGCCAGTAGTATGAGGGTCGGTCAGCCCCAGCATTTT

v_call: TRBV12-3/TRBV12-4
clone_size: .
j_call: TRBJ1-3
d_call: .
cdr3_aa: CASSFRVGNTIYF
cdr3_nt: TGTGCCAGCAGTTTCAGGGTTGGAAACACCATATATTTT

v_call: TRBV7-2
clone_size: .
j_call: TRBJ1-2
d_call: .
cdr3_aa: CASSLADSYGYTF
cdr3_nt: TGTGCCAGCAGCTTAGCCGACAGCTATGGCTACACCTTC

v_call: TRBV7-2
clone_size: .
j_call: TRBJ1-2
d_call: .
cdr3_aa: CASSLNRANYGYTF
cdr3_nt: TGTGCCAGCAGCTTGAACAGGGCTAACTATGGCTACACCTTC

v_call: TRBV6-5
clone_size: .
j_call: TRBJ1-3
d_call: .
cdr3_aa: CASSYSRAPSGNTIYF
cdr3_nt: TGTGCCAGCAGTTACTCTCGGGCACCCTCTGGAAACACCATATATTTT

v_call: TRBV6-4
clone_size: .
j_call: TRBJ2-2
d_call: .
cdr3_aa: CASSDSQSGELFF
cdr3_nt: TGTGCCAGCAGTGACTCACAGTCCGGGGAGCTGTTTTTT

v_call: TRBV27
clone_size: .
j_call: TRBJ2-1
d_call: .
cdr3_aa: CASSNTQVYRNEQFF
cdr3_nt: TGTGCCAGCAGCAATACACAGGTTTACCGCAATGAGCAGTTCTTC

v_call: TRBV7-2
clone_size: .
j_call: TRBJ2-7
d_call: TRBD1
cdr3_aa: CASRRQGGYEQYF
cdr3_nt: TGTGCCAGCAGGCGACAGGGTGGCTACGAGCAGTACTTC

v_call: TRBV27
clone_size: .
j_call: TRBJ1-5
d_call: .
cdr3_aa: CASSPPGDLNQPQHF
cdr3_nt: TGTGCCAGCAGTCCCCCAGGGGACTTGAATCAGCCCCAGCATTTT